A single sample gave rise to the 20 T cell receptor beta chains below, sequenced in a study of blood T cells in healthy people across ages. Primed by a sample-barcoded 5' primer and a J-beta primer mix, a second PCR proceeded for 7 to 11 cycles. Via MiXCR, TCRdb re-called the 5' RACE reads, giving one row per CDR3 protein. Among 850,000 to 1,300,000 distinct CDR3 sequences listed, more than 35% were seen once. The material sequenced was blood. All receptors derive from a woman aged 55 to 70 in good health.

The rearrangement links TRBV13 to TRBJ2-1; D may be TRBD1 or TRBD2 (5 bases each). The J call may be faulty, since TRBJ2-7 better matches the DNA end. Germline V gene sequence: CDR1 PRHDT, CDR2 FYEKMQ (reference sequence). CDR3 length equals 14 residues. CDR3 nucleotide sequence: TGTGCCAGCAGCCCAAGGGGAGCCGACAATGAGCAGTACTTC. This encodes CASSPRGADNEQYF.

This chain connects TRBV12-3 or TRBV12-4 to TRBJ2-7, with a possible D match to TRBD1 (5 bases). Trimming cost V 3 bases and J 2 bases, with 11 bases left between them. This CDR3 contains 14 residues. For the CDR3, the DNA is TGTGCCAGCAGTTTTAGACAGCCCCCCTACGAGCAGTACTTC. It translates to CASSFRQPPYEQYF.

The chain has TRBV7-2 and TRBJ1-6; D may be TRBD1 (5 bases). In germline, CDR1 is SGHTA, CDR2 FQGNSA. CDR3 length: 16 residues. Trimming pared 4 bases from V and 10 bases from J, leaving 20 bases between. The CDR3 protein is CASSSPGGGPWSPLHF. CDR3 DNA sequence: TGTGCCAGCAGCTCACCGGGGGGGGGACCGTGGTCACCCCTCCACTTT. Full variable domain (outside the CDR3, taken from reference TRBV7-2 and TRBJ1-6): GAGVSQSPSNKVTEKGKDVELRCDPISGHTALYWYRQSLGQGLEFLIYFQGNSAPDKSGLPSDRFSAERTGGSVSTLTIQRTQQEDSAVYLCASSSPGGGPWSPLHFGNGTRLTVT.

The chain couples TRBV2 to TRBJ2-1, with 10 positions matching TRBD2. The germline gives CDR1 SNHLY, CDR2 FYNNEI. This CDR3 has 17 residues. Unmatched junction bases numbered 9, after V lost 7 bases and J lost 0 bases. The CDR3 reads CASKWGRTSGSYNEQFF. The CDR3 bases are TGTGCCAGCAAGTGGGGCCGGACTAGCGGCTCCTACAATGAGCAGTTCTTC.

The chain has TRBV7-9 and TRBJ2-5; 7 nucleotides line up with TRBD2. CDR3 length: 16 residues. The germline gives CDR1 SEHNR, CDR2 FQNEAQ (reference sequence). The V segment lost 2 bases and the J segment 1 base; nucleotides outside the gene matches: 7. CDR3 protein: CASSLSGGNLQETQYF. The CDR3 nucleotides are TGTGCCAGCAGCTTATCCGGGGGGAACCTCCAAGAGACCCAGTACTTC.

J is TRBJ2-5 and V is TRBV20-1, with a tentative D call TRBD1 (5 bases). V lost 0 bases, J lost 11 bases, and 19 bases lay in between. This CDR3 has 14 amino acids. Germline V lookup: CDR1 DFQATT, CDR2 SNEGSKA (reference sequence). DNA for the CDR3: TGCAGTGCTAGAGATTCTAGGGGCTACAATGAGCAGTACTTC. It encodes CSARDSRGYNEQYF.

This clonotype was counted ten times or more. It may be a read error: a sequence one base away is much more abundant. The CDR3 spells CASSYSHEQYF. The CDR3 DNA sequence: TGTGCCAGCAGTTACTCCCACGAGCAGTACTTC. This chain joins TRBV6-5 and TRBJ2-7; no clear D gene. The CDR3 runs 11 residues. Per germline, CDR1 MNHEY and CDR2 SVGAGI.

This clonotype was seen a few times. The chain couples TRBV6-5 to TRBJ1-1; D is undetermined. Trimming stripped 0 bases from V and 12 bases from J, with 26 bases between. CDR1 is MNHEY and CDR2 is SVGAGI in the germline V gene. This CDR3 is built from 17 residues. DNA for the CDR3: TGTGCCAGCAGTTACTCACGGGCAGAGAATCAACTGAGGTTGACTTTCTTT. Its protein is CASSYSRAENQLRLTFF.

This clonotype has a count of ten or more. The chain recombines TRBV9 with TRBJ2-3; no firm D call. Trimming took off 1 base at V and 4 bases at J, with 7 bases between the two ends. The germline V gene has CDR1 SGDLS and CDR2 YYNGEE. The CDR3 consists of 13 residues. DNA for the CDR3: TGTGCCAGCAGCGTAATAGGTCCAGATACGCAGTATTTT. Translation gives CASSVIGPDTQYF.

The V and J genes are TRBV6-2 or TRBV6-3 and TRBJ2-4, with D possibly matching TRBD1 (6 bases). The DNA end favors TRBJ2-7, so the J call may be wrong. CDR1 is MNHEY, CDR2 SVGEGT, per germline. The CDR3 runs to 15 residues. CDR3 DNA: TGTGCCAGCAGTTACAACAGGGAATTTGCTAGCGAGCAGTACTTC. It specifies CASSYNREFASEQYF.

This clonotype came up a few times. The gene calls are TRBV24-1 and TRBJ1-4; D remains ambiguous. Trimming removed 8 bases from V and 0 bases from J, with 12 bases in between. CDR1 KGHDR and CDR2 SFDVKD come from the germline V gene. The CDR3 has 15 residues. The CDR3 DNA is TGTGCCACCACCGATGACCGGTCAACTAATGAAAAACTGTTTTTT. As protein: CATTDDRSTNEKLFF.

CDR3 sequence: CASSEWRDDEQFF. CDR3 DNA sequence: TGTGCCAGCAGTGAATGGAGGGACGATGAGCAGTTCTTC. V usage is TRBV25-1 and J usage is TRBJ2-1; TRBD2 might be the D (6 bases). The V gene lost 1 base and the J gene lost 8 bases, with 9 bases spanning the gap. The CDR3 has 13 amino acids. Germline V gives CDR1 MGHDK, CDR2 SYGVNS.

The sample holds a few counts of this clonotype. V usage is TRBV6-5 and J usage is TRBJ2-3; tentative D call: TRBD2 (6 bases). V lost 2 bases and J lost 1, with 7 bases in between. Germline CDR1 and CDR2: MNHEY and SVGAGI. CDR3 size: 14 residues. CDR3 sequence (DNA): TGTGCCAGCAGTTACCCTAGCGGCACAGATACGCAGTATTTT. Its translation: CASSYPSGTDTQYF.

In its sample, this clonotype was seen many times. The chain employs TRBV7-3 and TRBJ2-3; maybe TRBD2 (6 bases). The V end lost 4 bases, the J end lost 2 bases, and 16 bases lay between the germline ends. Germline values: CDR1 SGHTA, CDR2 FQGTGA. This CDR3 comprises 16 residues. In DNA, the CDR3 is TGTGCCAGCAGCTCCCTAGCGCGAGGATACACAGATACGCAGTATTTT. Encoded protein: CASSSLARGYTDTQYF.

Only a few counts were recorded for this clonotype. The chain employs TRBV29-1 and TRBJ2-3; D is possibly TRBD2 (6 bases). The CDR3 extends over 14 amino acids. The germline V gene has CDR1 SQVTM and CDR2 ANQGSEA. V was shortened by 7 bases and J by 6 bases, with 20 bases between the two germline ends. The CDR3 DNA follows: TGCAGCGCCCCTGGCAGCGGGCTGGGGGATACGCAGTATTTT. Protein product: CSAPGSGLGDTQYF.

As DNA, the CDR3 is TGTGCCAGCAGCCCCTACAGGGGTACCCAGTTCTTC. Its protein product is CASSPYRGTQFF. This chain links TRBV11-2 with TRBJ2-1; 7 bases are a match to TRBD1. The V and J ends lost 5 bases and 13 bases, in that order; junction bases with no gene match: 8. The length of the CDR3 is 12 residues. Germline V CDR1 and CDR2: SGHAT, FQNNGV.

The chain employs TRBV7-9 and TRBJ1-1, with 7 bases identical to TRBD1. V was pared by 0 bases and J by 9 bases, with 4 bases of the junction left unmatched. CDR3 size: 13 residues. Per germline, CDR1 SEHNR and CDR2 FQNEAQ (reference sequence). The CDR3: CASSLAGDRQAFF. CDR3 nucleotides: TGTGCCAGCAGCTTAGCGGGGGACAGACAAGCTTTCTTT.

The V call is TRBV19, the J call TRBJ2-5, with TRBD1 matching 8 bases. Germline V lookup: CDR1 LNHDA, CDR2 SQIVND (reference sequence). The ends lost 0 bases at V and 5 bases at J; junction bases unmatched: 2. The CDR3 sequence is 14 residues long. CDR3 nucleotides: TGTGCCAGTAGTATAGAGACAGGGGTGGAGACCCAGTACTTC. Its translation: CASSIETGVETQYF.

The chain employs TRBV20-1 and TRBJ2-5; TRBD2 aligns across 8 bases. The DNA matches TRBJ2-7 better at its end, which makes the J call doubtful. This CDR3 has 13 residues. Germline V gene sequence: CDR1 DFQATT, CDR2 SNEGSKA (reference sequence). The CDR3 DNA sequence: TGCAGTGCTAGAGGGACTAGCAGGTACGAGCAGTACTTC. Translation gives CSARGTSRYEQYF.

V is TRBV20-1 and J is TRBJ2-5, with D perhaps TRBD2 (6 bases). This CDR3 spans 13 amino acids. Germline values: CDR1 DFQATT, CDR2 SNEGSKA (reference sequence). Between the trimmed V and J ends, which lost 4 bases and 4 bases, there was a span of 13 bases. CDR3 in DNA: TGCAGTGCTACCCAAGCGGGTCCAGAGACCCAGTACTTC. As protein: CSATQAGPETQYF.